One and the same sample provided the 22 T cell receptor beta chains below, sequenced in a study of T-cell reconstitution after alpha-beta-depleted transplantation in children. The TCRbeta library was prepared with unique molecular identifiers. In TCRdb, the PCR reads were re-called with MiXCR into one record per CDR3 protein. The table shows a few hundred thousand distinct CDR3 sequences, with around a tenth occurring only once. Sequencing used peripheral blood, obtained 180 days after TCRalphabeta/CD19-depleted stem cell transplant. All receptors derive from a male patient aged 2 to 10 who had a stem cell transplant for chronic granulomatous disease, so the T cells may come from the graft donor.

The sample holds many counts of this clonotype. The J gene is TRBJ2-1, the V gene TRBV12-3 or TRBV12-4; D not certain. The CDR3 loop spans 15 amino acids. V lost 6 bases and J lost 0, with 12 bases in between. The CDR3 loop reads CASSYTSSSYNEQFF. CDR3 nucleotides: TGTGCCAGCAGCTACACATCTAGCTCCTACAATGAGCAGTTCTTC.

At least ten counts were recorded for this clonotype. The rearrangement joins TRBV20-1 to TRBJ2-1, with D perhaps being TRBD1 or TRBD2 (5 bases each). CDR1 and CDR2 from the germline V gene are DFQATT and SNEGSKA (reference sequence). The CDR3 totals 14 residues. V lost 6 bases to trimming and J lost 5 bases, with 17 bases between them. In nucleotides, the CDR3 is TGCAGTGCGAGATTGACTATCAGGGACAATGAGCAGTTCTTC. It codes for CSARLTIRDNEQFF.

This clonotype was counted between two and nine times. V and J are TRBV7-9 and TRBJ1-6, with D unclear. The CDR3 length is 15 residues. CDR1 is SEHNR and CDR2 is FQNEAQ in the germline V gene (reference sequence). The V gene lost 1 base and the J gene lost 8 bases, with 12 bases spanning the gap. The CDR3 reads CASSLEKGRDSPLHF. The CDR3 nucleotides are TGTGCCAGCAGCTTAGAGAAGGGTCGGGATTCACCCCTCCACTTT.

This clonotype was seen at least ten times. The V gene is TRBV18, the J gene TRBJ1-1; D is uncertain. The germline V gene has CDR1 KGHSH and CDR2 LQKENI. The CDR3 is 15 amino acids. V shed 3 bases and J shed 4 bases, with 15 bases lying between them. CDR3 sequence reads: CASSPTPGTSTEAFF. The DNA of the CDR3 is TGTGCCAGCTCACCGACGCCAGGAACAAGCACTGAAGCTTTCTTT.

This clonotype came up a few times. The rearrangement joins TRBV12-3 or TRBV12-4 to TRBJ1-5; D is uncertain. V shed 1 base and J shed 5 bases, with 12 bases lying between them. This CDR3 is 15 amino acids long. CDR3 coding DNA: TGTGCCAGCAGTTTAGAGCAGCTTACCGATCAGCCCCAGCATTTT. Its protein product is CASSLEQLTDQPQHF.

The table lists this clonotype with many counts. The chain combines TRBV12-3 or TRBV12-4 with TRBJ2-3, with 14 positions matching TRBD2. V lost 3 bases, J lost 2 bases, and 4 bases stayed unmatched. This CDR3 region has 17 residues. The CDR3 protein is CASSFGTSGGYTDTQYF. The CDR3 DNA reads TGTGCCAGCAGTTTCGGGACTAGCGGGGGATACACAGATACGCAGTATTTT.

This clonotype was counted many times. The chain combines TRBV2 with TRBJ1-3; possibly TRBD1 for D (5 bases). Trimming took 6 bases from V and 11 from J, leaving 23 bases between them. CDR1 and CDR2 (germline): SNHLY, FYNNEI. This CDR3 contains 15 residues. The CDR3 nucleotides are TGTGCCAGCAGCGCCACCCCGGGACCCGGGGGGGCCATATATTTT. Translating gives CASSATPGPGGAIYF.

V gene TRBV2 combines with J gene TRBJ2-2, with 10 positions matching TRBD1. V dropped 6 bases and J dropped 5; count of bases not matched to a gene: 6. This CDR3 has 15 residues. The germline gives CDR1 SNHLY, CDR2 FYNNEI. The CDR3 here is CASRADRGQTGELFF. The DNA for the CDR3 is TGTGCCAGCAGAGCCGACAGGGGGCAAACCGGGGAGCTGTTTTTT.

This clonotype was detected ten times or more. The V gene is TRBV4-3, the J gene TRBJ2-7; perhaps TRBD2 as D (7 bases). From germline, CDR1 is LGHNA and CDR2 YSLEER. V shed 0 bases and J shed 1 base, with 13 bases lying between them. The CDR3 spans 16 residues. The CDR3 loop reads CASSQEVRGGSYEQYF. The CDR3 DNA reads as TGCGCCAGCAGCCAAGAAGTAAGGGGGGGGTCCTACGAGCAGTACTTC.

The sample holds many counts of this clonotype. The rearrangement joins TRBV5-6 to TRBJ2-7; maybe TRBD1 (5 bases). The CDR3 sequence is 12 residues long. Germline-derived CDR1 and CDR2 are SGHDT and YYEEEE. The germline V and J ends were trimmed by 2 bases and 5 bases, with 8 bases remaining between them. The CDR3 DNA follows: TGTGCCAGCAGCTTCGCAGGGAACGAGCAGTACTTC. Translation: CASSFAGNEQYF.

This clonotype showed up many times. This chain uses TRBV20-1 with TRBJ2-2; possible D gene TRBD2, 5 bases. With 6 bases removed from V and 1 base from J, the gap between germline ends came to 12 bases. The CDR3 loop spans 14 amino acids. Germline V lookup: CDR1 DFQATT, CDR2 SNEGSKA (reference sequence). DNA of the CDR3: TGCAGTGCGGTACATGGAGGGAACACCGGGGAGCTGTTTTTT. This gives the protein CSAVHGGNTGELFF.

This clonotype appeared many times. The J gene is TRBJ2-5, the V gene TRBV6-5, with TRBD2 matching 11 bases. The V and J ends lost 4 bases and 5 bases, in that order; junction bases with no gene match: 6. Germline V gives CDR1 MNHEY, CDR2 SVGAGI. The CDR3 spans 15 residues. CDR3 residues: CASSSLLAGVETQYF. The CDR3 region has the DNA TGTGCCAGCAGTTCTTTACTAGCGGGAGTGGAGACCCAGTACTTC.

This clonotype was recorded at least ten times. The J gene is TRBJ2-7, the V gene TRBV20-1, with D perhaps matching TRBD1 (5 bases). V lost 2 bases, J lost 0 bases, and 17 bases lay in between. This CDR3 is built from 16 residues. The germline V gene has CDR1 DFQATT and CDR2 SNEGSKA (reference sequence). The CDR3 spells CSARPIKRQTSYEQYF. Written as DNA, the CDR3 is TGCAGTGCTAGACCTATTAAGCGACAGACCTCCTACGAGCAGTACTTC.

This clonotype was picked up many times. The V call is TRBV5-1, the J call TRBJ1-4, with D maybe TRBD1 (6 bases). The length of the CDR3 is 13 residues. Trimming pared 5 bases from V and 6 bases from J, leaving 11 bases between. The germline CDR1 and CDR2 sequences are SGHRS and YFSETQ. The chain's CDR3 is CASSRGADEKLFF. CDR3 in DNA: TGCGCCAGCAGTCGGGGGGCCGATGAAAAACTGTTTTTT.

In this sample, this clonotype turned up many times. The chain links TRBV5-5 to TRBJ1-5, with D maybe TRBD1 (5 bases). The CDR3 covers 15 residues. The V gene lost 5 bases and the J gene lost 3 bases, with 15 bases spanning the gap. CDR1 SGHKS and CDR2 YYEKEE come from the germline V gene (reference sequence). The CDR3 DNA reads TGTGCCAGCAGTAAGGGAGGGGTCTTCAATCAGCCCCAGCATTTT. Protein product: CASSKGGVFNQPQHF.

This clonotype has ten or more counts. The V gene is TRBV5-1, the J gene TRBJ1-6, with D perhaps TRBD1 (6 bases). Trimming removed 4 bases from V and 5 bases from J, with 7 bases in between. Germline V gene data show CDR1 as SGHRS and CDR2 as YFSETQ. The CDR3 contains 13 residues. In DNA, the CDR3 is TGCGCCAGCAGCCGACAGGATAATTCACCCCTCCACTTT. As protein: CASSRQDNSPLHF.

The rearrangement uses TRBV19 and TRBJ2-2; D possibly matches TRBD1 or TRBD2 (5 bases each). From germline, CDR1 is LNHDA and CDR2 SQIVND (reference sequence). The CDR3 contains 11 residues. The V end lost 8 bases, the J end lost 5 bases, and 6 bases lay between the germline ends. In DNA form, the CDR3 reads TGTGCCAGTTGGGGGACCGGGGAGCTGTTTTTT. This encodes CASWGTGELFF.

This clonotype was recorded many times. This sequence joins TRBV7-8 and TRBJ2-7; D is perhaps TRBD2 (5 bases). The germline V gene encodes CDR1 SGHVS and CDR2 FQNEAQ. CDR3 length equals 13 residues. V dropped 4 bases and J dropped 3 bases, with 10 bases sitting between them. Here the CDR3 reads CASSSSLGYEQYF. In DNA form, the CDR3 reads TGTGCCAGCAGCTCTAGCCTCGGCTACGAGCAGTACTTC.

At least ten counts were recorded for this clonotype. This chain uses TRBV3-1 with TRBJ2-3; D is uncertain. V lost 4 bases and J 14 bases, leaving 16 bases between the germline ends. This CDR3 contains 12 residues. Germline V gene data show CDR1 as LGHDT and CDR2 as YNNKEL (reference sequence). DNA of the CDR3: TGTGCCAGCAGCCCGCTGGGGTGGAATCCGTATTTT. Translation: CASSPLGWNPYF.

The CDR3 sequence is CASSQDALTGANNSPLHF. CDR3 nucleotide sequence: TGTGCCAGCAGCCAAGATGCCTTAACAGGGGCGAATAATTCACCCCTCCACTTT. This rearrangement joins TRBV4-2 to TRBJ1-6, with 7 bases lining up with TRBD1. The CDR3 is made up of 18 amino acids. V lost 0 bases and J lost 5; bases outside the gene matches: 10. Germline CDR1 LGHNA, CDR2 YNFKEQ.

This clonotype was picked up a small number of times. The chain combines TRBV5-1 with TRBJ2-5; no clear D gene. From germline, CDR1 is SGHRS and CDR2 YFSETQ. Trimming removed 5 bases at V and 3 bases at J, with 17 bases between. CDR3 length: 15 amino acids. CDR3 in DNA: TGCGCCAGCAGTGGCCGATTGGGGTCCAAAGAGACCCAGTACTTC. Its translation is CASSGRLGSKETQYF.

The CDR3 here is CASSLTGWANTEAFF. The CDR3 DNA reads TGTGCCAGCAGCCTGACAGGGTGGGCGAACACTGAAGCTTTCTTT. The genes are TRBV12-3 or TRBV12-4 and TRBJ1-1, with 7 bases fitting TRBD1. The CDR3 spans 15 residues. The V segment lost 6 bases and the J segment 1 base; nucleotides outside the gene matches: 8.